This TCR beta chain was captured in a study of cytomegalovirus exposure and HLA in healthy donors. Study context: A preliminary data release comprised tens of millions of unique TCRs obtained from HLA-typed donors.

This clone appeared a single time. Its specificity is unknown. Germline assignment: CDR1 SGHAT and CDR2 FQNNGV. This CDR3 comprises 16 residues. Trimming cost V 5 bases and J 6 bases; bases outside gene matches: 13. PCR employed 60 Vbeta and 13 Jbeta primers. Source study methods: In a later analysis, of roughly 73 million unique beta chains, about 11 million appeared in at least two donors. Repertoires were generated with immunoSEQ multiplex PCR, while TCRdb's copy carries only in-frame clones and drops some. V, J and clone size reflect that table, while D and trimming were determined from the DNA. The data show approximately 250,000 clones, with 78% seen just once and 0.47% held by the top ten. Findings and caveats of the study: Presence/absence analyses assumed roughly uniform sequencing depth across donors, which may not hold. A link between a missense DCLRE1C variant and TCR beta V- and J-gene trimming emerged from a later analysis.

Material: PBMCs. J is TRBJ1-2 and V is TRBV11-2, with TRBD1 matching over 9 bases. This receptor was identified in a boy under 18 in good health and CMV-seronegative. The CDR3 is CASSPPGTGWVNGYTF. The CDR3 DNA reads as TGTGCCAGCAGCCCCCCCGGGACAGGGTGGGTAAATGGCTACACCTTC.